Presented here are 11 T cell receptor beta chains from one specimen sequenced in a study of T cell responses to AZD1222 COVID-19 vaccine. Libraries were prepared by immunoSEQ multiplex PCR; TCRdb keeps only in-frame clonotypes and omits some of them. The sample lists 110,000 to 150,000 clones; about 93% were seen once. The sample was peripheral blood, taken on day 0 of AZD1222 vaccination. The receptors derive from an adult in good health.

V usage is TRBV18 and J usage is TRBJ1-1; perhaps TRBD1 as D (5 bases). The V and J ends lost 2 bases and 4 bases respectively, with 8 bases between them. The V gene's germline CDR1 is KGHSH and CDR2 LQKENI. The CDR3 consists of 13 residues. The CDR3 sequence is CASSPVRGTEAFF. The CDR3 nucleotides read TGTGCCAGCTCACCAGTAAGGGGCACTGAAGCTTTCTTT.

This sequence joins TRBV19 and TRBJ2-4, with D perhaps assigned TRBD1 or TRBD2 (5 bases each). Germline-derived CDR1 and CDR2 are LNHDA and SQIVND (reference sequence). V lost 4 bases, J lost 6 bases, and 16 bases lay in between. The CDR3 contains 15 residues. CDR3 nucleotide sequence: TGTGCCAGTAGTAGGGGACCCGCGCAGGGAAACATTCAGTACTTC. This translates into CASSRGPAQGNIQYF.

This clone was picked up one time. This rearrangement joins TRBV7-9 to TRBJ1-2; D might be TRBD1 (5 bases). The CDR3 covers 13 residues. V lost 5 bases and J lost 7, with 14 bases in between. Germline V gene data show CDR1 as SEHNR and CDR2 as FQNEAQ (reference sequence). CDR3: CASSPRGDFGYTF. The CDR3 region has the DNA TGTGCCAGCAGCCCGAGGGGTGATTTTGGCTACACCTTC.

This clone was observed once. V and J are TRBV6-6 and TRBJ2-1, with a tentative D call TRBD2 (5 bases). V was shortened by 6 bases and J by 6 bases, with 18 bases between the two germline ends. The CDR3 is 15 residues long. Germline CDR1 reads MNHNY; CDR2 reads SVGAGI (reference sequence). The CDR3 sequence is CASSSGRVVGNEQFF. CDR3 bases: TGTGCCAGCAGCAGCGGAAGGGTTGTAGGCAATGAGCAGTTCTTC.

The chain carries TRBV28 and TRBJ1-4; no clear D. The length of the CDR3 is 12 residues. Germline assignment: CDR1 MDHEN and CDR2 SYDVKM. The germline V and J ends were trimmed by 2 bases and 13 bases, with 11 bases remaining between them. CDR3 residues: CASSLGARGLFF. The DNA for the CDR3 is TGTGCCAGCAGTTTAGGAGCGCGGGGACTGTTTTTT.

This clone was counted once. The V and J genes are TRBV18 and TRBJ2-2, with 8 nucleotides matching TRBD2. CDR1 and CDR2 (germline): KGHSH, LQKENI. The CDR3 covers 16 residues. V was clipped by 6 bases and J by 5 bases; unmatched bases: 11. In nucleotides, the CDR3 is TGTGCCAGCTCCCCGGCGAGCGGGAGATTAACCGGGGAGCTGTTTTTT. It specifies CASSPASGRLTGELFF.

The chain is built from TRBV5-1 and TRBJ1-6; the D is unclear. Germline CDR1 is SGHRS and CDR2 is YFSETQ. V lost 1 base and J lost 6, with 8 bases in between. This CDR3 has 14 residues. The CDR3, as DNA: TGCGCCAGCAGCTTGACGTGGGGTAATTCACCCCTCCACTTT. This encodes CASSLTWGNSPLHF. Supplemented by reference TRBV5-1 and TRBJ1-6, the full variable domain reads KAGVTQTPRYLIKTRGQQVTLSCSPISGHRSVSWYQQTPGQGLQFLFEYFSETQRNKGNFPGRFSGRQFSNSRSEMNVSTLELGDSALYLCASSLTWGNSPLHFGNGTRLTVT.

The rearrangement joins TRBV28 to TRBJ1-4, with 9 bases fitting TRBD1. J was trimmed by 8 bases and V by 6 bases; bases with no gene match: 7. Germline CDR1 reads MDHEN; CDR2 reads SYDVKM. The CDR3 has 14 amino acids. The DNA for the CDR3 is TGTGCCAGCAGGGGGGACAGGGCTGGCGAAAAACTGTTTTTT. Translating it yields CASRGDRAGEKLFF. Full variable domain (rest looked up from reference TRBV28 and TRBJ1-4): DVKVTQSSRYLVKRTGEKVFLECVQDMDHENMFWYRQDPGLGLRLIYFSYDVKMKEKGDIPEGYSVSREKKERFSLILESASTNQTSMYLCASRGDRAGEKLFFGSGTQLSVL.

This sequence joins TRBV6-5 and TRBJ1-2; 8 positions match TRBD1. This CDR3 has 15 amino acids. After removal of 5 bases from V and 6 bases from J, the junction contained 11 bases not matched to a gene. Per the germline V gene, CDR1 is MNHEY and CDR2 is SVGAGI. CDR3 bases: TGTGCCAGCAGTCAAAGCAGGGGGCGGTATGATGGCTACACCTTC. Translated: CASSQSRGRYDGYTF.

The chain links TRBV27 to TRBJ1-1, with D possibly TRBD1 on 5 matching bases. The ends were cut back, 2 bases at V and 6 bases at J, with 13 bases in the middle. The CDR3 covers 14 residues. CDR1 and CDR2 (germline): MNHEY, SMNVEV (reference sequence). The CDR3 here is CASSLAGLRAEAFF. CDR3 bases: TGTGCCAGCAGTTTAGCGGGGCTAAGGGCTGAAGCTTTCTTT.

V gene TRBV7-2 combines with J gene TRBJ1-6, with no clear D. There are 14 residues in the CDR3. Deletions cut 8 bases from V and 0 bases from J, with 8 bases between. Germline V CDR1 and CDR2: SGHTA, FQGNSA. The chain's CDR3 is CASGLSSYNSPLHF. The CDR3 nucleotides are TGTGCCAGCGGACTCTCCTCCTATAATTCACCCCTCCACTTT.